One sample yielded the 20 T cell receptor beta chains listed below, sequenced in a study of CD8+ T cells in alopecia areata. Extraction of RNA preceded its reverse transcription into cDNA, which served as the sequencing template. Only in-frame clones appear in the TCRdb table, and some are missing; sequencing was by immunoSEQ multiplex PCR. The repertoire includes more than 85,000 clones, over 40% of them detected once, and 0.6% to 0.85% sits in the top ten. Sequenced: CD4+ T cells sorted from blood. These receptors were taken from a human donor with alopecia areata.

This clone was detected a few times. The gene calls are TRBV6-6 and TRBJ2-2, with a weak D call TRBD1 (6 bases). There are 15 residues in the CDR3. V was trimmed by 7 bases and J by 8 bases, leaving 20 bases between them. Germline V CDR1 and CDR2: MNHNY, SVGAGI (reference sequence). CDR3 protein: CASTPTKGVTGELFF. CDR3 DNA sequence: TGTGCCAGCACTCCGACTAAGGGGGTAACAGGGGAGCTGTTTTTT.

This clone has a handful of counts. The sample carries other DNA sequences with the same CDR3. The rearrangement links TRBV28 to TRBJ1-2; 11 nucleotides match TRBD1. Germline V gene sequence: CDR1 MDHEN, CDR2 SYDVKM. This CDR3 contains 13 residues. V gave up 6 bases and J gave up 8 bases; unmatched junction bases: 5. In DNA form, the CDR3 reads TGTGCCAGCAGATGGGGACAGGGGGACGGCTACACCTTC. Protein product: CASRWGQGDGYTF.

This clone was seen more than once but under ten times. This rearrangement joins TRBV29-1 to TRBJ1-1; the match to TRBD1 covers 7 bases. Unmatched junction bases numbered 9, after V lost 6 bases and J lost 5 bases. The CDR3 loop spans 13 amino acids. The germline CDR1 and CDR2 sequences are SQVTM and ANQGSEA. As DNA, the CDR3 is TGCAGCGTCATTACAGGGGAGGCAACTGAAGCTTTCTTT. The encoded protein is CSVITGEATEAFF.

The V and J genes are TRBV29-1 and TRBJ2-7; TRBD1 is a possible D gene (5 bases). The CDR3 length is 12 residues. Trimming cost V 2 bases and J 3 bases, with 8 bases left between them. Germline CDR1 SQVTM, CDR2 ANQGSEA. CDR3 bases: TGCAGCGTTGAAACCAGGGACTACGAGCAGTACTTC. Translated, it gives CSVETRDYEQYF.

This clone occurred a few times. The chain's CDR3 is CASRKRTGGGETQYF. In DNA, the CDR3 is TGTGCCAGCAGGAAGAGAACGGGGGGCGGGGAGACCCAGTACTTC. The chain links TRBV2 to TRBJ2-5, with a possible D match to TRBD2 (7 bases). Trimming left V 6 bases short and J 5 bases short, with 19 bases between. Per germline, CDR1 SNHLY and CDR2 FYNNEI. CDR3 length: 15 amino acids.

This clone was seen a handful of times. The CDR3 sequence is CASSLSPTGSYEQYF. CDR3 nucleotide sequence: TGTGCCAGCTCACTCTCGCCGACAGGTTCCTACGAGCAGTACTTC. This chain links TRBV18 with TRBJ2-7; a possible D gene is TRBD1 (6 bases). V lost 4 bases, J lost 1 base, and 14 bases lay in between. CDR1 and CDR2 (germline): KGHSH, LQKENI. The CDR3 loop spans 15 amino acids.

V is TRBV4-2 and J is TRBJ2-3; D gene uncertain. The CDR3 covers 14 residues. Germline CDR1 and CDR2: LGHNA and YNFKEQ. V dropped 0 bases and J dropped 5 bases, with 9 bases sitting between them. CDR3 DNA: TGTGCCAGCAGCCAAGAGTTCGGAAAAGATACGCAGTATTTT. Translating gives CASSQEFGKDTQYF.

The chain has TRBV7-9 and TRBJ1-6; unclear D gene. Germline CDR1 reads SEHNR; CDR2 reads FQNEAQ (reference sequence). V lost 1 base and J 15 bases, leaving 10 bases between the germline ends. This CDR3 comprises 12 residues. CDR3 sequence: CASSLERGRLHF. CDR3 bases: TGTGCCAGCAGCTTAGAGAGAGGACGCCTCCACTTT.

This clone was counted between two and nine times. The genes are TRBV18 and TRBJ1-2, with 7 bases fitting TRBD1. Germline-derived CDR1 and CDR2 are KGHSH and LQKENI. With 8 bases clipped from V and 5 bases from J, the junction kept 5 bases outside the gene matches. The CDR3 is 12 residues long. CDR3 DNA sequence: TGTGCCAGCGACAGGGATGGGTATGGCTACACCTTC. Translation gives CASDRDGYGYTF.

V is TRBV29-1 and J is TRBJ2-2; the D gene could be TRBD1 or TRBD2 (5 bases each). The ends were cut back, 4 bases at V and 3 bases at J, with 12 bases in the middle. CDR1 is SQVTM, CDR2 ANQGSEA, per germline. CDR3 length equals 14 residues. CDR3 amino acids: CSVGGASYTGELFF. The CDR3 DNA follows: TGCAGCGTTGGAGGGGCCAGCTACACCGGGGAGCTGTTTTTT.

This chain uses TRBV5-1 with TRBJ2-2; perhaps TRBD2 as D (5 bases). The CDR3 loop spans 13 amino acids. CDR1 is SGHRS and CDR2 is YFSETQ in the germline V gene. V was trimmed by 0 bases and J by 6 bases, leaving 6 bases between them. The CDR3 DNA reads as TGCGCCAGCAGCTTGGAGGGAGCCGGGGAGCTGTTTTTT. This gives the protein CASSLEGAGELFF.

The chain carries TRBV2 and TRBJ2-3, with D unclear. Trimming took 0 bases from V and 4 from J, leaving 8 bases between them. The CDR3 length is 14 residues. CDR1 is SNHLY and CDR2 is FYNNEI in the germline V gene. CDR3 coding DNA: TGTGCCAGCAGTGAAGCACGGTTTTCAGATACGCAGTATTTT. Its translation: CASSEARFSDTQYF.

The V gene is TRBV5-1, the J gene TRBJ1-2; 7 positions match TRBD1. Germline lookup yields CDR1 SGHRS and CDR2 YFSETQ. Trimming at V came to 0 bases and at J to 5 bases, leaving 4 bases not matched to a gene. The CDR3 has 14 residues. CDR3: CASSLEGRGYGYTF. In DNA form, the CDR3 reads TGCGCCAGCAGCTTGGAGGGCAGGGGGTATGGCTACACCTTC.

This clone was detected many times. The chain combines TRBV2 with TRBJ2-3; D remains ambiguous. The CDR3 sequence is 14 residues long. CDR1 and CDR2 (germline): SNHLY, FYNNEI. The V gene lost 11 bases and the J gene lost 1 base, with 16 bases spanning the gap. Here the CDR3 DNA reads TGTGCCTGCCCCCCCTCCCGCGGCACAGATACGCAGTATTTT. This gives the protein CACPPSRGTDTQYF. The whole variable domain, remainder taken from reference TRBV2 and TRBJ2-3, is EPEVTQTPSHQVTQMGQEVILRCVPISNHLYFYWYRQILGQKVEFLVSFYNNEISEKSEIFDDQFSVERPDGSNFTLKIRSTKLEDSAMYFCACPPSRGTDTQYFGPGTRLTVL.

The chain links TRBV2 to TRBJ1-5, with TRBD1 as a possible D gene (5 bases). Looked up from germline, CDR1 is SNHLY and CDR2 is FYNNEI. The CDR3 spans 13 residues. Trimming removed 6 bases at V and 6 bases at J, with 12 bases between. The CDR3 DNA is TGTGCCAGCAGGGGGGTTACAGGTCAGCCCCAGCATTTT. It specifies CASRGVTGQPQHF.

Only a few counts were recorded for this clone. This chain connects TRBV6-6 to TRBJ2-3; D unresolved. CDR1 is MNHNY, CDR2 SVGAGI, per germline (reference sequence). The CDR3 is made up of 11 amino acids. Trimming shortened V by 6 bases and J by 5 bases, and 6 bases separated the two germline ends. For the CDR3, the DNA is TGTGCCAGCAGCCCTGGAGATACGCAGTATTTT. Translated, it gives CASSPGDTQYF.

The CDR3 sequence: CASSLSGDTGELFF. CDR3 DNA sequence: TGCGCCAGCAGCTTATCAGGGGACACCGGGGAGCTGTTTTTT. The chain employs TRBV5-1 and TRBJ2-2; a possible D gene is TRBD1 (6 bases). The V gene lost 2 bases and the J gene lost 3 bases, with 8 bases spanning the gap. CDR1 is SGHRS, CDR2 YFSETQ, per germline. CDR3 length: 14 residues.

V is TRBV29-1 and J is TRBJ1-1; no reliable D call. The CDR3 totals 13 residues. In germline, CDR1 is SQVTM, CDR2 ANQGSEA. V was clipped by 3 bases and J by 8 bases, with 16 bases between them. In DNA, the CDR3 is TGCAGCGTTGAGGGGTGGGCAGTCGCAGAAGCTTTCTTT. Translation: CSVEGWAVAEAFF.

The genes are TRBV25-1 and TRBJ2-7, with TRBD2 identical over 7 bases. Germline-derived CDR1 and CDR2 are MGHDK and SYGVNS. Losses at the gene ends were 1 base for V and 6 bases for J; bases not matched to a gene: 15. The CDR3 contains 17 residues. CDR3 protein: CASSELAPGGWTGEQYF. The CDR3 DNA sequence: TGTGCCAGCAGTGAATTAGCCCCGGGGGGTTGGACCGGCGAGCAGTACTTC.

This sequence joins TRBV23-1 and TRBJ2-1; TRBD1 matches 10 bases. TRBV23-1 is identified as an open reading frame with a role that is uncertain. The CDR3 runs to 16 residues. The J segment lost 6 bases and the V segment lost 6 bases, leaving 11 bases of the junction unmatched. CDR3 sequence: CASSPLKGQGLNEQFF. In nucleotides, the CDR3 is TGCGCCAGCAGCCCCTTAAAGGGACAGGGGCTCAATGAGCAGTTCTTC.